This T cell receptor beta chain was retrieved from a study of blood T cell repertoires in COVID-19. Whole-study context: Acute and convalescent COVID-19 samples came from the United States, Italy and Spain.

Enrolment of Seattle patients took place during active infection, and they were followed longitudinally. V was shortened by 4 bases and J by 2 bases, with 15 bases between the two germline ends. Germline V gene sequence: CDR1 SGHNT, CDR2 YYREEE (reference sequence). This CDR3 is 15 amino acids long. TCRdb's copy holds only in-frame clones and misses some; the assay was immunoSEQ multiplex PCR. Seen here are around 170,000 clones, about 87% observed once, and the top ten hold around 0.6%. The receptor comes from a man aged 55 to 69 with COVID-19, enrolled during active disease. Input material: peripheral blood. The rearrangement uses TRBV5-4 and TRBJ1-1; D is unresolved. The CDR3 DNA is TGTGCCAGCAGCCAACCCGGGAGGGTTAACACTGAAGCTTTCTTT. Translating gives CASSQPGRVNTEAFF.